The clone carrying this TCR beta chain was seen a few times. Its target is not known. The data belong to a study of cytomegalovirus exposure and HLA in healthy donors. Study results and limitations: Analysis performed later showed TCR beta chains linked to HLA being more clonally expanded than equally common others. The study carried out a later analysis of TCR beta sequences. It associated around 17,000 of them with specific HLA alleles at a false discovery rate of 0.05.

The PCR employed 60 Vbeta primers together with 13 Jbeta primers. The protocol was immunoSEQ multiplex PCR, while the TCRdb copy is restricted to in-frame clones and leaves out a portion. The table has about 160,000 clones, over 60% seen once. The source material was PBMCs. The sequence was obtained from a woman aged 30 to 39 in good health and CMV-seronegative.

For the CDR3, the DNA is TGTGCCAGCAGCCCAAATGCGGGGGGCTTGGGTGGCTACACCTTC. It yields the protein CASSPNAGGLGGYTF. The chain has TRBV7-6 and TRBJ1-2, with D possibly TRBD1 on 6 matching bases. Germline V gene sequence: CDR1 SGHVS, CDR2 FNYEAQ. The CDR3 consists of 15 residues. V lost 5 bases and J 7 bases, leaving 20 bases between the germline ends.